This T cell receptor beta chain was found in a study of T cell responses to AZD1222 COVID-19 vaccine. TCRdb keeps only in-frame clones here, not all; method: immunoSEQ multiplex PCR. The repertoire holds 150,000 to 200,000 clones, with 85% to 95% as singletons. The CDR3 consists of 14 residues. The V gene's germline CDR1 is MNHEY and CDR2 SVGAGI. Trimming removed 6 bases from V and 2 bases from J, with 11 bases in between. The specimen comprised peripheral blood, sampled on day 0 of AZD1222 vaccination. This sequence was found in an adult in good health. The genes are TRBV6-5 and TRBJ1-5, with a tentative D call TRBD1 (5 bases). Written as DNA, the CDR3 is TGTGCCAGCAGGCCTGGGGGGGGCAATCAGCCCCAGCATTTT. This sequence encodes CASRPGGGNQPQHF.